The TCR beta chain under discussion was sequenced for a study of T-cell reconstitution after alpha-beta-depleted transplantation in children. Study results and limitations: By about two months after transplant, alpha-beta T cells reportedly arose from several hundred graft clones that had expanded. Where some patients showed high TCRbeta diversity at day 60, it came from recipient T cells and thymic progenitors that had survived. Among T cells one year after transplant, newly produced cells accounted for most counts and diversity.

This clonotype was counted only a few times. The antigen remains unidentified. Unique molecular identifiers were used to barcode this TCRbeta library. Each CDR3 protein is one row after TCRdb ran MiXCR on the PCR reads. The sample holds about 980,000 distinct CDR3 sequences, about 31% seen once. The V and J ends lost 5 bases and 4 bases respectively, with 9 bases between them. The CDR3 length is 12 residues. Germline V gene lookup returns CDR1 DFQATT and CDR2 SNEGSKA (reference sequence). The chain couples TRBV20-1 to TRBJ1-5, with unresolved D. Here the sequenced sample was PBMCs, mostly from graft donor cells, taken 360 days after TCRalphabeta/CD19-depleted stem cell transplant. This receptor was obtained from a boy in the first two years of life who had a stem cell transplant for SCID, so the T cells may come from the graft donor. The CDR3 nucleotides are TGCAGTGCTGTTCGATGGAATCAGCCCCAGCATTTT. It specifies CSAVRWNQPQHF.